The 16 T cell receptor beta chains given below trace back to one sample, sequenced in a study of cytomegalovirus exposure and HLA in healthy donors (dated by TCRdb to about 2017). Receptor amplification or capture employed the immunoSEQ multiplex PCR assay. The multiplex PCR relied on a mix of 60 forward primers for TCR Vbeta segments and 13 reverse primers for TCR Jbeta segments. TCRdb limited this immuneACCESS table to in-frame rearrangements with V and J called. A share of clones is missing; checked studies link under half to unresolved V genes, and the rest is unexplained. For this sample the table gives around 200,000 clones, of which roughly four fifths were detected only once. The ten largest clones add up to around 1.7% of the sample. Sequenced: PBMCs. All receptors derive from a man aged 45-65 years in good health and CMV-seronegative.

The CDR3 region has the DNA TGTGCCAGCAGCTTAGACAGACAAGAGACCCAGTACTTC. Its protein is CASSLDRQETQYF. The V and J genes are TRBV7-2 and TRBJ2-5, with no clear D. The germline V gene has CDR1 SGHTA and CDR2 FQGNSA. V lost 1 base and J lost 2, with 5 bases in between. There are 13 residues in the CDR3.

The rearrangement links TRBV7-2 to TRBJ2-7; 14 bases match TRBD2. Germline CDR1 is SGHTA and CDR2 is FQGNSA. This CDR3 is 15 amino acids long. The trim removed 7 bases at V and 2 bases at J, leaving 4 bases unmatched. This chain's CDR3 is CASTKTSGGAYEQYF. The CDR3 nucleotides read TGTGCCAGCACCAAGACTAGCGGGGGGGCCTACGAGCAGTACTTC.

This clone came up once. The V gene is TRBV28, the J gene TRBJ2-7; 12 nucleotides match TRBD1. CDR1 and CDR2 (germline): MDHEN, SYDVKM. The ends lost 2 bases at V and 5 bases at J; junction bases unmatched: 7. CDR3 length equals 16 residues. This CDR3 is CASSLGTGGGWNEQYF. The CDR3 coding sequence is TGTGCCAGCAGTTTAGGGACAGGGGGCGGTTGGAACGAGCAGTACTTC.

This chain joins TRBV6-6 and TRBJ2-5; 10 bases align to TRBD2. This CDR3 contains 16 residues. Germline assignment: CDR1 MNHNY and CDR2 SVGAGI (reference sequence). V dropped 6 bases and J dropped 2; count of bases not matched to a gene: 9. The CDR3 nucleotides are TGTGCCAGCAGGTATACCGGGACTAGCGTTCAAGAGACCCAGTACTTC. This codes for CASRYTGTSVQETQYF.

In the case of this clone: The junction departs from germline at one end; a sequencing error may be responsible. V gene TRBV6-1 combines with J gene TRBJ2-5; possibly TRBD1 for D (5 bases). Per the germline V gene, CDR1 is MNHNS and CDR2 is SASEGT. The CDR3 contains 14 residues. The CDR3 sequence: CATRPLWGQGTQYF. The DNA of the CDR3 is TGTGCCACTCGACCCTTATGGGGCCAAGGGACCCAGTACTTC.

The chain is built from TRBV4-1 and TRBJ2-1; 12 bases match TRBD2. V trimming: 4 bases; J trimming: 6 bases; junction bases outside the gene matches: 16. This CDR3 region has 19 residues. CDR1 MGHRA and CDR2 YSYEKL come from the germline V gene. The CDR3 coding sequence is TGCGCCAGCAGCCTTTCCGGGACAGGGAGGACTAGCGGGACCAATGAGCAGTTCTTC. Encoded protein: CASSLSGTGRTSGTNEQFF.

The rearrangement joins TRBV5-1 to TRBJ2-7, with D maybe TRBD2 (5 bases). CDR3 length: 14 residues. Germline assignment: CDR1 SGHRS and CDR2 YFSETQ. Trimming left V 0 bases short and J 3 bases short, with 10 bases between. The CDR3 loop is CASSLVAGGYEQYF. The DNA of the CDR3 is TGCGCCAGCAGCTTGGTCGCGGGCGGCTACGAGCAGTACTTC.

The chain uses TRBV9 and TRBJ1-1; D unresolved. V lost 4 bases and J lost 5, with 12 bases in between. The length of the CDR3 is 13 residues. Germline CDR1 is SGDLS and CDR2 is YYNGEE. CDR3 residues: CASSPGGRTEAFF. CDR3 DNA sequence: TGTGCCAGCAGCCCAGGAGGTAGGACTGAAGCTTTCTTT.

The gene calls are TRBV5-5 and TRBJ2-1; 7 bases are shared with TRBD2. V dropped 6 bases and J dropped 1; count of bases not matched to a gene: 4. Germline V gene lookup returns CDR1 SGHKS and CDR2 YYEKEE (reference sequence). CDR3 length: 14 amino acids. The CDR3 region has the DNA TGTGCCAGCACCACTAGCGCGTCCTACAATGAGCAGTTCTTC. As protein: CASTTSASYNEQFF.

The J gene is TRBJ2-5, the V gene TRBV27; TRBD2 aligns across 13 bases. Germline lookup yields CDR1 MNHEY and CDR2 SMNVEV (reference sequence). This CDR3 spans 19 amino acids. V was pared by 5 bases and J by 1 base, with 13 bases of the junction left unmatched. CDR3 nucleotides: TGTGCCAGCAGTCCTACGACTAGCGGGAGGCCCATAGTCCAAGAGACCCAGTACTTC. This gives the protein CASSPTTSGRPIVQETQYF.

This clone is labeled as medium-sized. The CDR3 region is CASSQANAGSYEQYF. In DNA form, the CDR3 reads TGCGCCAGCAGCCAAGCGAACGCGGGCTCCTACGAGCAGTACTTC. The chain recombines TRBV4-1 with TRBJ2-7; a possible D gene is TRBD2 (5 bases). CDR3 length: 15 residues. Trimming shortened V by 1 base and J by 0 bases, and 10 bases separated the two germline ends. The germline V gene has CDR1 MGHRA and CDR2 YSYEKL.

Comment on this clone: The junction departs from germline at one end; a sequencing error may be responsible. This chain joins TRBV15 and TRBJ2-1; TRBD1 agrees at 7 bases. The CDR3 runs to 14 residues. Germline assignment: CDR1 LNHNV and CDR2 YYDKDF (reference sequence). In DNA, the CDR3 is TGTGCCACCAGCAGAGGACAGGGATGGGTGGAGAGGATCTTC. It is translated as CATSRGQGWVERIF.

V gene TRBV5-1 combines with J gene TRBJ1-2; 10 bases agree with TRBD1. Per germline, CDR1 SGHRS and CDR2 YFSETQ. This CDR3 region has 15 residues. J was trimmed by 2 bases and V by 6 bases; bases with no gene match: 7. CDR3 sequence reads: CASTYGQGVNYGYTF. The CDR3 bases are TGCGCCAGCACGTACGGACAGGGGGTCAACTATGGCTACACCTTC. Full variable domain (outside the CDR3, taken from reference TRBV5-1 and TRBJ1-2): KAGVTQTPRYLIKTRGQQVTLSCSPISGHRSVSWYQQTPGQGLQFLFEYFSETQRNKGNFPGRFSGRQFSNSRSEMNVSTLELGDSALYLCASTYGQGVNYGYTFGSGTRLTVV.

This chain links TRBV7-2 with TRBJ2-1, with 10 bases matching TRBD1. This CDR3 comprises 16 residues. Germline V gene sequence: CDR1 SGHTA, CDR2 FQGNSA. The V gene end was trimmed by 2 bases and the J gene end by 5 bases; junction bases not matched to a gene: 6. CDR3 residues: CASSLTSGQGDNEQFF. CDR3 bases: TGTGCCAGCAGCTTAACTTCCGGACAGGGGGACAATGAGCAGTTCTTC.

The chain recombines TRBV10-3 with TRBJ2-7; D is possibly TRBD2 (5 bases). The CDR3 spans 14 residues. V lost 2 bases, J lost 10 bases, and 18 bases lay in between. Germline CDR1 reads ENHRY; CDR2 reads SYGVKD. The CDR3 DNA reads TGTGCCATCAGTGAGGGACTGACGCGAGCCGGACAGTACTTC. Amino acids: CAISEGLTRAGQYF.

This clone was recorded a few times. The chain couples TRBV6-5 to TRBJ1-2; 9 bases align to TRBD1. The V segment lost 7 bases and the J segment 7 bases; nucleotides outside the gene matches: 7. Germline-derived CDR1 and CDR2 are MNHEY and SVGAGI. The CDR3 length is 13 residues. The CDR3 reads CASNPGTGRGYTF. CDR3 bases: TGTGCCAGCAATCCTGGGACAGGGCGTGGCTACACCTTC.